Listed below are T cell receptor beta chains from one sample, sequenced in a study of blood T cell repertoires in COVID-19. Generated by immunoSEQ multiplex PCR, the TCRdb table keeps only in-frame clones and is missing some. The sample consists of about 64,000 clones, around 85% of them appearing once. The sample comprised peripheral blood. These TCRs come from a man in his forties with acute or convalescent COVID-19. CDR3s include the opening cysteine and the closing phenylalanine or tryptophan. A D gene is named only where the DNA matches it firmly. Where a row states a size, it is once, few, many or the class of an expanded clone; other rows omit it.

>TRBD1|.|TRBJ1-1|TRBV7-6
TGTGCCAGCAGCTTAGAGAGGGAAACAGGGGACGCTTTCTTT
CASSLERETGDAFF
>TRBD1|.|TRBJ2-5|TRBV5-1
TGCGCCAGCAGCCCCGGGACAGCGTACCAAGAGACCCAGTACTTC
CASSPGTAYQETQYF
>TRBD1|.|TRBJ2-7|TRBV11-3
TGTGCCAGCAGCTTTGCGGGGACAGGTCCTCCCTACGAGCAGTACTTC
CASSFAGTGPPYEQYF
>.|few|TRBJ2-3|TRBV10-1
TGCGCCAGCAGTGGCCAGACAGCCGGTCCAGATACGCAGTATTTT
CASSGQTAGPDTQYF
>TRBD2|.|TRBJ2-1|TRBV2
TGTGCCAGCAGGACTAGCGGGGGCTCCAATGAGCAGTTCTTC
CASRTSGGSNEQFF
>.|.|TRBJ1-2|TRBV5-6
TGTGCCAGCAGAATAGACAGATACTATGGCTACACCTTC
CASRIDRYYGYTF
>.|.|TRBJ1-1|TRBV30
TGTGCCTGGAGTTCTCGACAGCGGCGGGGCACTGAAGCTTTCTTT
CAWSSRQRRGTEAFF
>TRBD1|.|TRBJ1-6|TRBV6-5
TGTGCCAGCAGTTTCCGGGACAGCGGTTTTAATTCACCCCTCCACTTT
CASSFRDSGFNSPLHF
>.|.|TRBJ2-2|TRBV11-3
TGTGCCAGCAGCTTAGATCCCGGACAGTCGAACACCGGGGAGCTGTTTTTT
CASSLDPGQSNTGELFF
>.|.|TRBJ2-7|TRBV21-1
TGTGCCAGCAGCCCATTGACGGGACAGGGGGTGTACGAGCAGTACTTC
CASSPLTGQGVYEQYF
>.|.|TRBJ1-2|TRBV24-1
TGTGCCACCAGACAGGGAGGGGACTATGGCTACACCTTC
CATRQGGDYGYTF
>.|.|TRBJ1-5|TRBV19
TGTGCCAGTAGTACGCGGGAGGGGCAGCCCCAGCATTTT
CASSTREGQPQHF
>TRBD1|once|TRBJ1-6|TRBV6-5
TGTGCCAGCAAGACAGGGACCTATAATTCACCCCTCCACTTT
CASKTGTYNSPLHF
>.|.|TRBJ1-2|TRBV30
TGTGCCTGGAGGGAGGGTTTCTATGGCTACACCTTC
CAWREGFYGYTF
>.|.|TRBJ1-1|TRBV5-4
TGTGCCAGCAGGGAACAGAGTCTAAACACTGAAGCTTTCTTT
CASREQSLNTEAFF
>.|.|TRBJ1-4|TRBV30
TGTGCCTGGAGTCAGGGGTTGTCTAATGAAAAACTGTTTTTT
CAWSQGLSNEKLFF
>TRBD1|.|TRBJ2-3|TRBV24-1
TGTGCCACCATGGGGGACAGGGGGTCGGATACGCAGTATTTT
CATMGDRGSDTQYF
>.|.|TRBJ1-1|TRBV6-2/TRBV6-3
TGTGCCAGCAGTTCGGGGTCATGGGCCACTGAAGCTTTCTTT
CASSSGSWATEAFF
>.|.|TRBJ1-1|TRBV29-1
TGCAGCGTTGTGGAGCCCTTACGGGGCACTGAAGCTTTCTTT
CSVVEPLRGTEAFF
>.|.|TRBJ1-3|TRBV5-1
TGCGCCTTCGACCGCACGGAGTCTGGAAACACCATATATTTT
CAFDRTESGNTIYF
>TRBD1|.|TRBJ2-7|TRBV7-8
TGTGCCAGCAGCTCACAGGGGGTCTCCTACGAGCAGTACTTC
CASSSQGVSYEQYF
>.|.|TRBJ1-6|TRBV3-1/TRBV3-2
TGTGCCAGCAGCTACTTTAATTCACCCCTCCACTTT
CASSYFNSPLHF
>TRBD1|once|TRBJ1-4|TRBV28
TGTGCCAGCAGGGCGGGCGGGACAGTGGCCGAAAAACTGTTTTTT
CASRAGGTVAEKLFF
>.|.|TRBJ2-3|TRBV11-2
TGTGCCAGCAGCTTAGGGCTCCTGAACCAGTACCAAACAGATACGCAGTATTTT
CASSLGLLNQYQTDTQYF
>TRBD1|once|TRBJ2-7|TRBV4-1
TGCGCCAGCAGCCGGCCCCGGGACAGGAGCTCCTACGAGCAGTACTTC
CASSRPRDRSSYEQYF
>.|.|TRBJ1-1|TRBV5-1
TGCGCCAGCAGCTTGCCGAGGGCGGGGAACACTGAAGCTTTCTTT
CASSLPRAGNTEAFF
>.|once|TRBJ2-2|TRBV7-2
TGTGCCAGCAGCTTAGCATATGGCCCCCCCGGGGAGCTGTTTTTT
CASSLAYGPPGELFF
>TRBD1|.|TRBJ2-1|TRBV2
TGTGCCAGCGAAATTTCGGGACAGGGCTTTCCTGAGCAGTTCTTC
CASEISGQGFPEQFF
>.|.|TRBJ1-1|TRBV16
TGTGCCAGCAGCTGGACACTGAACACTGAAGCTTTCTTT
CASSWTLNTEAFF
>TRBD2|.|TRBJ2-3|TRBV2
TGTGCCAGCAGTGGGGGACTAGCGGGGGGCTCAGATACGCAGTATTTT
CASSGGLAGGSDTQYF
>TRBD1|.|TRBJ1-5|TRBV19
TGTGCCAGTAGCCTCTGGGACAGGGGGCGCGGTAATCAGCCCCAGCATTTT
CASSLWDRGRGNQPQHF
>.|once|TRBJ1-1|TRBV6-5
TGTGCCAGCAGTTACGGGCCCTCTGAAGCTTTCTTT
CASSYGPSEAFF
>.|.|TRBJ2-3|TRBV24-1
TGTGCCACCAGTGACCGGGATACGCAGTATTTT
CATSDRDTQYF
>TRBD1|.|TRBJ1-2|TRBV30
TGTGCCTTGTACCGGGACAGGGAGGATGGCTACACCTTC
CALYRDREDGYTF
>TRBD1|.|TRBJ2-5|TRBV9
TGTGCCAGCAGCGGAGCCCCGGGACAGGGTAGGGAGACCCAGTACTTC
CASSGAPGQGRETQYF
>TRBD1|few|TRBJ1-1|TRBV27
TGTGCCAGCAGCCTCACAGGGGTGGACACTGAAGCTTTCTTT
CASSLTGVDTEAFF
>TRBD1|.|TRBJ1-2|TRBV4-1
TGCGCCAGCAGCCCTGGGACAGTGAACTATGGCTACACCTTC
CASSPGTVNYGYTF
>.|.|TRBJ1-4|TRBV5-6
TGTGCCAGCAGCTTGGGTACGACAACCCAACTGTTTTTT
CASSLGTTTQLFF
>.|.|TRBJ2-3|TRBV5-6
TGTGCCAGCAGCTTGGGACGGGTGAGCACAGATACGCAGTATTTT
CASSLGRVSTDTQYF
>.|.|TRBJ2-5|TRBV4-1
TGCGCCAGCAGCCAAGACTCCAGGTTAGGGGTGACCCAGTACTTC
CASSQDSRLGVTQYF
>TRBD1|few|TRBJ2-7|TRBV6-2/TRBV6-3
TGTGCCAGCAGCTCACTACTGGGACAGCGAGACTACGAGCAGTACTTC
CASSSLLGQRDYEQYF
>.|.|TRBJ2-5|TRBV12-5
TGTGCTAGTAGGAAGGGGCAGGAAGAGACCCAGTACTTC
CASRKGQEETQYF
>TRBD2|.|TRBJ2-1|TRBV9
TGTGCCAGCAGCGTAGTAGCGGGGGCGGGCAATTATGAGCAGTTCTTC
CASSVVAGAGNYEQFF
>.|.|TRBJ2-3|TRBV24-1
TGTGCCACCAGGGGGACATACACAGATACGCAGTATTTT
CATRGTYTDTQYF
>.|.|TRBJ2-7|TRBV7-2
TGTGCCAGCAGCTTAGCCGGAGAGGTTAGGACCTACGAGCAGTACTTC
CASSLAGEVRTYEQYF
>.|.|TRBJ2-5|TRBV30
TGTGCCTGGGGCAGGGACTTGGAGGAAGAGACCCAGTACTTC
CAWGRDLEEETQYF
>.|once|TRBJ2-3|TRBV2
TGTGCCAGCGTTGGTAGTTTCACAGATACGCAGTATTTT
CASVGSFTDTQYF
>.|.|TRBJ1-6|TRBV11-3
TGTGCCAGCAGCTTCCAGACAGGCTTCTGGGGTTCACCCCTCCACTTT
CASSFQTGFWGSPLHF
>.|.|TRBJ1-1|TRBV14
TGTGCCAGCAGCCAACTCAGGGGCATCAACACTGAAGCTTTCTTT
CASSQLRGINTEAFF
>TRBD1|.|TRBJ2-2|TRBV5-1
TGCGCCAGCAGCGCGGTTGTATCAGGGGGCGGGGAGCTGTTTTTT
CASSAVVSGGGELFF
>.|.|TRBJ1-1|TRBV30
TGTGCCTGGAGAGGGGGTTGGGCTGAAGCTTTCTTT
CAWRGGWAEAFF
>.|.|TRBJ1-1|TRBV5-1
TGCGCCAGCAGCTTGGGGCATGACACTGAAGCTTTCTTT
CASSLGHDTEAFF
>TRBD1|.|TRBJ2-5|TRBV19
TGTGCCAGTAGTCATCCAGGGGGTTCCCAAGAGACCCAGTACTTC
CASSHPGGSQETQYF
>.|.|TRBJ2-5|TRBV5-1
TGCGCCAGCAGCTTGGGACAGGGAGGACGGGAGACCCAGTACTTC
CASSLGQGGRETQYF
>.|.|TRBJ1-1|TRBV21-1
TGTGCCAGCAGGAGGGTAGAGACTGAAGCTTTCTTT
CASRRVETEAFF
>.|.|TRBJ2-7|TRBV5-4
TGTGCCAGCAGCTTGATGAGCTCCTACGAGCAGTACTTC
CASSLMSSYEQYF
>.|.|TRBJ2-7|TRBV15
TGTGCCACCAGCAGAGGGAAGGGGCGGAACGAGCAGTACTTC
CATSRGKGRNEQYF
>TRBD2|.|TRBJ2-1|TRBV27
TGTGCCAGCTCCTCCCTGGGGAGAGCGGGGGATGAGCAGTTCTTC
CASSSLGRAGDEQFF